The next 24 T cell receptor beta chains were all read from a single sample in a study of T cell clonality in common variable immunodeficiency. Measured with immunoSEQ multiplex PCR; TCRdb has only the in-frame clones, and not every one. This sample has tens of thousands of clones, each found more than once. The source material was peripheral blood mononuclear cells. All receptors derive from a person between 18 and 70 years old in good health.

This clone was seen at least ten times. The sequence runs out 3 residues before the end of the CDR3; the remainder is reconstructed from the germline J gene. The chain employs TRBV10-1 and TRBJ2-3, with a weak D call TRBD2 (5 bases). The germline V and J ends were trimmed by 5 bases and 6 bases, with 12 bases remaining between them. Germline V gene lookup returns CDR1 WNHNN and CDR2 SYGVQD (reference sequence). The CDR3 totals 13 residues. CDR3 in amino acids: CASSPGVADTQYF. The CDR3 bases that were read are TGCGCCAGCAGTCCCGGGGTCGCGGATACG.

This clone was seen at least ten times. Read data end 3 residues before the CDR3 end; the end is taken from the germline J gene. The chain joins TRBV24-1 to TRBJ2-2; D might be TRBD2 (5 bases). The CDR3 loop spans 15 amino acids. Deletions cut 4 bases from V and 3 bases from J, with 11 bases between. In germline, CDR1 is KGHDR, CDR2 SFDVKD. CDR3 amino acids: CATSDPRRDTGELFF. The sequenced CDR3 bases are TGTGCCACCAGTGACCCACGGCGGGACACCGGGGAG.

This clone was seen ten or more times. The CDR3 extends 3 residues past the end of the read, so its final part is completed from the germline J gene. This sample also contains other DNA sequences that code for the same CDR3. V is TRBV5-6 and J is TRBJ1-3; 8 bases are a match to TRBD1. The CDR3 consists of 14 residues. Trimming at V came to 5 bases and at J to 5 bases, leaving 6 bases not matched to a gene. Germline V CDR1 and CDR2: SGHDT, YYEEEE. The CDR3 bases that were read are TGTGCCAGCAGGCTTCAGGGGGCGAGAAACACC. This encodes CASRLQGARNT. The full CDR3 sequence reads CASRLQGARNTIYF.

Many counts were recorded for this clone. The DNA ends 3 residues before the CDR3 does, and the rest of the CDR3 is filled in from the germline J gene. The chain carries TRBV12-3 or TRBV12-4 and TRBJ1-2; 8 nucleotides align to TRBD1. The junction had 7 bases not matched to a gene; V was cut back by 7 bases and J by 0 bases. The CDR3 has 15 amino acids. CDR3 DNA (partial): TGTGCCAGCACGAGGAACAGGGGGTCTAACTATGGC. Its protein is CASTRNRGSNYG. The CDR3 reads in full as CASTRNRGSNYGYTF.

This clone was counted at least ten times. The read comes to an end 3 residues before the CDR3 does, leaving the germline J gene to fill in the end. The genes are TRBV5-1 and TRBJ1-1; D gene uncertain. The germline CDR1 and CDR2 sequences are SGHRS and YFSETQ. This CDR3 spans 15 amino acids. The CDR3 spells CASSLDAGDAVNAFF. The CDR3 bases that were read are TGCGCCAGCAGCTTGGATGCGGGCGATGCAGTGAAT.

At least ten counts were recorded for this clone. The read terminates 3 residues before the CDR3 end, so the remaining end is supplied by the germline J gene. The V call is TRBV13, the J call TRBJ2-3; the D is unclear. Germline CDR1 PRHDT, CDR2 FYEKMQ (reference sequence). V was shortened by 5 bases and J by 4 bases, with 13 bases between the two germline ends. The CDR3 sequence is 14 residues long. The sequenced CDR3 bases are TGTGCCAGCAGCACCCTCCTAGTAGCAGATACG. Translation gives CASSTLLVADT. The complete CDR3 sequence is CASSTLLVADTQYF. Complete variable domain (other parts from reference TRBV13 and TRBJ2-3): AAGVIQSPRHLIKEKRETATLKCYPIPRHDTVYWYQQGPGQDPQFLISFYEKMQSDKGSIPDRFSAQQFSDYHSELNMSSLELGDSALYFCASSTLLVADTQYFGPGTRLTVL.

A few counts support this clone. The CDR3 goes on 3 residues after the read ends, and that part is filled in from the germline J gene. V is TRBV7-2 and J is TRBJ2-2; D is perhaps TRBD1 (5 bases). Per the germline V gene, CDR1 is SGHTA and CDR2 is FQGNSA. This CDR3 has 15 amino acids. Incomplete CDR3 DNA: TGTGCCAGCAGCCCTTGGACAACAGATAATTCACCG. Protein sequence: CASSPWTTDNSP. The full CDR3 is CASSPWTTDNSPLFF.

Ten or more counts support this clone. Read sequence stops 3 residues before the CDR3 end, and the germline J gene provides the missing end. The chain links TRBV20-1 to TRBJ2-1; 8 nucleotides match TRBD1. V gave up 0 bases and J gave up 0 bases; unmatched junction bases: 7. The CDR3 totals 17 residues. Germline V gene lookup returns CDR1 DFQATT and CDR2 SNEGSKA (reference sequence). CDR3 protein: CSARDYGQGYSYNEQFF. CDR3 DNA (partial): TGCAGTGCTAGAGATTATGGACAGGGCTACTCCTACAATGAG.

About this clone itself: One base away lies a much larger clone, so this may be a sequencing read error. Sequencing ends 3 residues short of the CDR3 end; the germline J gene provides the rest. The chain joins TRBV7-6 to TRBJ1-2; D possibly corresponds to TRBD1 (5 bases). Germline loops: CDR1 SGHVS, CDR2 FNYEAQ. CDR3 length: 13 residues. The CDR3 bases that were read are TGTGCCAGCAGCTTAGCGCAGGGCTGGGGC. This gives the protein CASSLAQGWG. The entire CDR3 is CASSLAQGWGYTF.

This clone was seen repeatedly, ten times or more. From the germline J gene comes the end of the CDR3, since the read stops 3 residues before it. The rearrangement joins TRBV30 to TRBJ1-3; tentatively, D is TRBD1 (6 bases). This CDR3 region has 14 residues. The V end was cut by 5 bases, the J end by 9 bases, with 20 bases between. Germline loops: CDR1 GTSNPN, CDR2 SVGIG (reference sequence). The chain's CDR3 is CAWCRGTTSTTIYF. CDR3 DNA (partial): TGTGCCTGGTGCCGAGGGACAACCTCGACCACC.

This clone has at least ten counts. Read coverage stops 3 residues before the CDR3 terminus; the germline J gene supplies the remainder. The V call is TRBV11-2, the J call TRBJ2-1; D gene ambiguous. The CDR3 covers 13 residues. The V end lost 2 bases, the J end lost 4 bases, and 6 bases lay between the germline ends. Germline V gene sequence: CDR1 SGHAT, CDR2 FQNNGV. The sequenced CDR3 bases are TGTGCCAGCAGCTTATTCCGGTACAATGAG. It translates to CASSLFRYNE. The whole CDR3 sequence is CASSLFRYNEQFF.

This clone appeared many times. The read ends 3 residues before the CDR3 terminus; that terminus is restored from the germline J gene. This rearrangement joins TRBV4-1 to TRBJ2-5, with TRBD2 matching 7 bases. Germline V gene lookup returns CDR1 MGHRA and CDR2 YSYEKL. After removal of 3 bases from V and 5 bases from J, the junction contained 12 bases not matched to a gene. CDR3 length: 16 amino acids. The part of the CDR3 DNA that was read is TGCGCCAGCAGCCAGAATGCAGGGACTACCATTGAGACC. It translates to CASSQNAGTTIET. In full, the CDR3 is CASSQNAGTTIETQYF.

A remark on this clone: Read coverage stops 3 residues before the CDR3 terminus; the germline J gene supplies the remainder. The chain carries TRBV7-2 and TRBJ2-4; D is uncertain. The CDR3 runs to 14 residues. Germline loops: CDR1 SGHTA, CDR2 FQGNSA. Incomplete CDR3 DNA: TGTGCCAGCACTCGTCCATCAGGATTGCTCGGT. Translating it yields CASTRPSGLLG. The whole CDR3 protein reads CASTRPSGLLGQYF.

This clone is medium-sized. Sequencing ends 3 residues short of the CDR3 end; the germline J gene provides the rest. The chain employs TRBV20-1 and TRBJ2-3; D gene ambiguous. Trimming shortened V by 0 bases and J by 4 bases, and 11 bases separated the two germline ends. The CDR3 sequence is 14 residues long. The germline V gene encodes CDR1 DFQATT and CDR2 SNEGSKA (reference sequence). Incomplete CDR3 DNA: TGCAGTGCTAGAGATATCCTAGTAGCAGATACG. This translates into CSARDILVADT. The CDR3 as a whole reads CSARDILVADTQYF.

This clone was seen repeatedly, ten times or more. The CDR3 goes on 3 residues after the read ends, and that part is filled in from the germline J gene. The chain recombines TRBV2 with TRBJ2-3; 7 nucleotides line up with TRBD1. The CDR3 runs 12 residues. The trim removed 11 bases at V and 0 bases at J, leaving 2 bases unmatched. CDR1 SNHLY and CDR2 FYNNEI come from the germline V gene. The CDR3 loop is CAGDRSTDTQYF. CDR3 DNA, as far as it was read: TGTGCCGGGGACAGAAGCACAGATACG.

This clone was detected ten times or more. From the germline J gene comes the end of the CDR3, since the read stops 3 residues before it. The gene calls are TRBV20-1 and TRBJ2-1; 9 bases are a match to TRBD2. The CDR3 length is 17 residues. CDR1 is DFQATT, CDR2 SNEGSKA, per germline (reference sequence). V was clipped by 0 bases and J by 3 bases; unmatched bases: 9. CDR3 sequence reads: CSAREVVGSGGYNEQFF. CDR3 bases read: TGCAGTGCTAGAGAGGTGGTTGGTAGCGGGGGCTACAATGAG.

This clone was seen repeatedly, ten times or more. One end of the junction fails to match germline, which may point to a read error. The read falls 3 residues short of the CDR3 end, and the missing part is taken from the germline J gene. At the DNA level, this CDR3 is encoded by other sequences in the same sample as well. The rearrangement uses TRBV20-1 and TRBJ1-3, with a possible D match to TRBD1 (6 bases). Germline V gives CDR1 DFQATT, CDR2 SNEGSKA (reference sequence). The CDR3 contains 14 residues. The CDR3 bases that were read are TGCAGTGCTAGGGACAGAAACTCTGGAAACACG. Translated, it gives CSARDRNSGNT. The complete CDR3 protein is CSARDRNSGNTIYF.

This clone was observed at least ten times. The CDR3 end is not reached by the read, which stops 3 residues before it; the germline J gene fills it in. The V and J genes are TRBV19 and TRBJ1-2, with D maybe TRBD1 (6 bases). The germline V gene encodes CDR1 LNHDA and CDR2 SQIVND (reference sequence). This CDR3 is built from 14 residues. V was clipped by 6 bases and J by 4 bases, with 15 bases between them. The CDR3 is CASRDSGLSYGYTF. The sequenced part of the CDR3 DNA is TGTGCCAGTAGGGACAGTGGGCTCTCCTATGGC.

This clone was recorded at least ten times. The CDR3 goes on 3 residues after the read ends, and that part is filled in from the germline J gene. The chain uses TRBV18 and TRBJ1-2, with 7 bases fitting TRBD1. CDR3 length: 13 residues. Germline CDR1 and CDR2: KGHSH and LQKENI. The CDR3 bases that were read are TGTGCCAGCTCACCTAGTCAGGGGGTCGGC. Amino acids: CASSPSQGVG. The entire CDR3 is CASSPSQGVGYTF.

This clone was seen at least ten times. The sequenced fragment ends 3 residues before the CDR3 boundary, so the rest is inferred from the germline J gene. The chain joins TRBV5-1 to TRBJ1-2, with D possibly being TRBD1 (6 bases). Germline assignment: CDR1 SGHRS and CDR2 YFSETQ. The V end lost 0 bases, the J end lost 2 bases, and 14 bases lay between the germline ends. The CDR3 runs 16 residues. The CDR3 is CASSLVWGGQNYGYTF. The DNA read from the CDR3 is TGCGCCAGCAGCTTGGTCTGGGGGGGGCAGAACTATGGC.

This clone was detected many times. The DNA ends 3 residues before the CDR3 does, and the rest of the CDR3 is filled in from the germline J gene. V usage is TRBV5-4 and J usage is TRBJ2-7; D not resolved. V lost 4 bases and J 0 bases, leaving 11 bases between the germline ends. The CDR3 spans 14 residues. CDR1 is SGHNT and CDR2 is YYREEE in the germline V gene (reference sequence). This CDR3 is CASSVGRSSYEQYF. The part of the CDR3 DNA that was read is TGTGCCAGCAGCGTCGGCAGGAGCTCCTACGAG.

There are many counts of this clone. The missing CDR3 end, 3 residues past where the read stops, is filled in from the germline J gene. The rearrangement uses TRBV20-1 and TRBJ2-2; 10 nucleotides line up with TRBD2. V lost 4 bases to trimming and J lost 7 bases; unmatched junction nucleotides: 9. Germline V gene data show CDR1 as DFQATT and CDR2 as SNEGSKA (reference sequence). This CDR3 comprises 15 residues. The CDR3: CSAKSSGGYSGELFF. The sequenced part of the CDR3 DNA is TGCAGTGCTAAATCTAGCGGGGGTTATAGCGGGGAG.

This clone was recorded many times. The sequenced fragment ends 3 residues before the CDR3 boundary, so the rest is inferred from the germline J gene. J is TRBJ1-2 and V is TRBV20-1, with 7 bases identical to TRBD1. Germline V gene sequence: CDR1 DFQATT, CDR2 SNEGSKA (reference sequence). The trim removed 0 bases at V and 0 bases at J, leaving 10 bases unmatched. The CDR3 is 17 residues long. The CDR3 protein is CSARDQVGGQANYGYTF. Partial CDR3 DNA: TGCAGTGCTAGAGATCAGGTTGGAGGACAGGCTAACTATGGC.

This clone was counted between two and nine times. The read comes to an end 3 residues before the CDR3 does, leaving the germline J gene to fill in the end. The V and J genes are TRBV7-6 and TRBJ2-1; D remains ambiguous. Trimming took off 5 bases at V and 0 bases at J, with 14 bases between the two ends. This CDR3 spans 16 amino acids. From germline, CDR1 is SGHVS and CDR2 FNYEAQ. CDR3 sequence: CASSGKFVSSYNEQFF. CDR3 bases read: TGTGCCAGCAGCGGTAAATTTGTCAGCTCCTACAATGAG.